This T cell receptor beta chain appears in the sequencing data of a study of blood T cell repertoires in COVID-19. Trimming shortened V by 3 bases and J by 8 bases, and 16 bases separated the two germline ends. Per germline, CDR1 WSHSY and CDR2 SAAADI. The CDR3 contains 15 residues. Only in-frame clones appear in the TCRdb table, and some are missing; sequencing was by immunoSEQ multiplex PCR. Of over 110,000 clones in the sample, approximately 88% were seen once. The TCR was taken from a man in his forties with acute COVID-19. The sample comprised PBMCs or T cells enriched from blood (not recorded which). The chain is built from TRBV10-2 and TRBJ1-4, with D possibly TRBD1 on 5 matching bases. The CDR3: CASSDRTRSGEKLFF. CDR3 sequence (DNA): TGCGCCAGCAGTGATCGGACAAGGTCAGGCGAAAAACTGTTTTTT.